The 8 T cell receptor beta chains presented below share a single source sample, sequenced in a study of CD8 T cells in ankylosing spondylitis. Study-level results: Fewer than ten highly homologous variants made up a TCR beta motif that seemed to typify ankylosing spondylitis blood.

These TCRs are of unknown antigen specificity. TCRdb reprocessed the 5' RACE reads with MiXCR, giving one entry per CDR3 protein. This table has hundreds of thousands of distinct CDR3 sequences, about a sixth appearing once. Material for sequencing was blood, either unsorted or a sorted T cell fraction (not recorded which). The receptors shown here come from a male donor with ankylosing spondylitis.

The rearrangement joins TRBV9 to TRBJ2-7; 7 bases fit TRBD1. CDR1 is SGDLS, CDR2 YYNGEE, per germline. This CDR3 has 18 residues. J gave up 3 bases and V 3 bases, and 18 bases lay outside the gene matches. CDR3: CASSGLDYKTGLFYEQYF. CDR3 DNA sequence: TGTGCCAGCAGCGGGCTTGACTATAAGACAGGGCTCTTCTACGAGCAGTACTTC.

This clonotype has a count of ten or more. The V call is TRBV5-1, the J call TRBJ2-5; possible D gene TRBD1, 5 bases. The V end was cut by 2 bases, the J end by 2 bases, with 10 bases between. Germline V gene lookup returns CDR1 SGHRS and CDR2 YFSETQ. The CDR3 is made up of 14 amino acids. The CDR3 is CASSFGQLQETQYF. In DNA form, the CDR3 reads TGCGCCAGCAGCTTCGGACAATTACAAGAGACCCAGTACTTC.

Regarding this clonotype: One base away lies a much larger clone, so this may be a sequencing read error. This sequence joins TRBV5-1 and TRBJ1-2, with D hard to call. There are 14 residues in the CDR3. CDR1 is SGHRS and CDR2 is YFSETQ in the germline V gene. The CDR3 DNA reads as TGCGCCAGCAGCTTGGGGACGGAAAACTATGGCCACACCTTC. Its protein is CASSLGTENYGHTF. Looking up the rest from reference TRBV5-1 and TRBJ1-2 gives the full variable domain: KAGVTQTPRYLIKTRGQQVTLSCSPISGHRSVSWYQQTPGQGLQFLFEYFSETQRNKGNFPGRFSGRQFSNSRSEMNVSTLELGDSALYLCASSLGTENYGHTFGSGTRLTVV.

This sequence joins TRBV20-1 and TRBJ2-3; 9 bases are a match to TRBD2. The V gene end was trimmed by 6 bases and the J gene end by 2 bases; junction bases not matched to a gene: 9. This CDR3 is built from 15 residues. Germline CDR1 reads DFQATT; CDR2 reads SNEGSKA (reference sequence). CDR3 nucleotide sequence: TGCAGTGCCCCCCGCCTAGCGGGGCACACAGATACGCAGTATTTT. Its translation: CSAPRLAGHTDTQYF.

This chain connects TRBV6-6 to TRBJ2-3; D call uncertain. The CDR3 totals 12 residues. V lost 7 bases and J 2 bases, leaving 7 bases between the germline ends. Germline lookup yields CDR1 MNHNY and CDR2 SVGAGI (reference sequence). In DNA, the CDR3 is TGTGCCAGCACTTCCAACACAGATACGCAGTATTTT. The encoded protein is CASTSNTDTQYF.

This clonotype was seen a few times. The chain is built from TRBV2 and TRBJ2-3; D is undetermined. CDR3 length: 11 residues. Germline V gives CDR1 SNHLY, CDR2 FYNNEI. The V end lost 3 bases, the J end lost 7 bases, and 5 bases lay between the germline ends. CDR3 DNA: TGTGCCAGCAGTGACAGGAATACGCAGTATTTT. Amino acid sequence: CASSDRNTQYF.

The rearrangement joins TRBV5-6 to TRBJ2-3; a possible D gene is TRBD2 (5 bases). Trimming removed 4 bases at V and 2 bases at J, with 23 bases between. Germline loops: CDR1 SGHDT, CDR2 YYEEEE. CDR3 length: 18 residues. The CDR3 DNA follows: TGTGCCAGCAGCCCAGACTACCCGGTCCAGCCGAACACAGATACGCAGTATTTT. Its translation is CASSPDYPVQPNTDTQYF.

This clonotype has ten or more counts. The rearrangement joins TRBV12-3 or TRBV12-4 to TRBJ2-7, with TRBD2 matching over 7 bases. CDR3 length equals 14 residues. The J segment lost 6 bases and the V segment lost 1 base, leaving 6 bases of the junction unmatched. DNA for the CDR3: TGTGCCAGCAGTTTAGATGGGGGGGTGCGCGAGCAGTACTTC. Translated, it gives CASSLDGGVREQYF.